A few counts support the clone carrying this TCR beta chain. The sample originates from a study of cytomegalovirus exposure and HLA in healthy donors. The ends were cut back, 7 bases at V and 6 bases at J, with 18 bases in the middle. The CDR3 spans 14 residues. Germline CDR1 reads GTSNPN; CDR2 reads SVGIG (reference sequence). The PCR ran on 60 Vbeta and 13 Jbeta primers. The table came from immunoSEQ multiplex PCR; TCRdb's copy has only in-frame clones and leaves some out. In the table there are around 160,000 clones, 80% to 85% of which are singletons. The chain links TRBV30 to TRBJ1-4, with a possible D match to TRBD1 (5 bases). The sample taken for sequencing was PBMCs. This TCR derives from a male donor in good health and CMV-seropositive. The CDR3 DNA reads TGTGCCTTGAAGTTAGGGGTGTACGATGAAAAACTGTTTTTT. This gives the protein CALKLGVYDEKLFF.